These T cell receptor beta chains were read from a single sample in a study of CD8 T cells in ankylosing spondylitis. TCRdb itself ran the 5' RACE reads through MiXCR, one entry per CDR3 protein. The table has almost 400,000 distinct CDR3 sequences, 20% to 25% seen once. Material for sequencing was blood, either unsorted or a sorted T cell fraction (not recorded which). These receptors were taken from a male donor with ankylosing spondylitis. Both conserved end residues are part of each CDR3. The D gene is left open where the match is weak. Size values are once, few and many counts, or a class for expanded clones, and some rows have none.

v_call	clone_size	j_call	d_call	cdr3_aa	cdr3_nt
TRBV4-1	NA	TRBJ2-1	TRBD2	CASSQDHGRQNNEQFF	TGCGCCAGCAGCCAAGACCACGGGAGGCAAAACAATGAGCAGTTCTTC
TRBV29-1	few	TRBJ2-7	TRBD2	CSVGLAGETYEQYF	TGCAGCGTTGGGCTAGCGGGAGAGACCTACGAGCAGTACTTC
TRBV29-1	NA	TRBJ2-7	TRBD2	CSVRRTSSSSYEQYF	TGCAGCGTCCGAAGGACTAGCAGTAGCTCCTACGAGCAGTACTTC
TRBV28	few	TRBJ2-1	TRBD2	CASSLIFRTSGRGHEQFF	TGTGCCAGCAGTTTGATTTTTAGAACTAGCGGGAGGGGCCATGAGCAGTTCTTC
TRBV18	NA	TRBJ1-3	NA	CASSPQRALGNTIYF	TGTGCCAGCTCGCCCCAGCGGGCGCTCGGAAACACCATATATTTT
TRBV30	NA	TRBJ1-2	NA	CACTTGFYGYTF	TGTGCCTGCACTACAGGGTTTTATGGCTACACCTTC
TRBV5-1	NA	TRBJ1-4	NA	CASSFRGDLEKLFF	TGCGCCAGCAGCTTTCGAGGGGACCTTGAAAAACTGTTTTTT
TRBV5-1	many	TRBJ2-2	NA	CASSLASTANTGELFF	TGCGCCAGCAGCTTGGCTAGTACAGCGAACACCGGGGAGCTGTTTTTT
TRBV6-5	many	TRBJ2-7	NA	CASSYSGAGTYEQYF	TGTGCCAGCAGTTACTCTGGGGCGGGAACCTACGAGCAGTACTTC
TRBV20-1	few	TRBJ1-5	NA	CSARDGLRGADQPQHF	TGCAGTGCTAGAGATGGCCTCAGGGGCGCGGATCAGCCCCAGCATTTT
TRBV18	few	TRBJ2-2	TRBD2	CASSPLLAGPNTGELFF	TGTGCCAGCTCACCACTTCTAGCGGGACCGAACACCGGGGAGCTGTTTTTT
TRBV18	NA	TRBJ2-7	TRBD1	CASSDSQGVPAEQYF	TGTGCCAGCTCAGACTCCCAGGGGGTTCCAGCCGAGCAGTACTTC
TRBV12-3/TRBV12-4	few	TRBJ2-3	NA	CASSAANTQYF	TGTGCCAGCAGTGCTGCAAATACGCAGTATTTT
TRBV18	NA	TRBJ2-3	TRBD1	CASSPGQGALTDTQYF	TGTGCCAGCTCACCGGGACAGGGGGCCCTCACAGATACGCAGTATTTT
TRBV7-9	few	TRBJ2-1	TRBD2	CASSLTPELANQHLFF	TGTGCCAGCAGCTTAACCCCGGAACTAGCGAATCAACATCTTTTCTTC
TRBV9	few	TRBJ2-3	NA	CASSVYYLDTQYF	TGTGCCAGCAGCGTATACTATTTGGATACGCAGTATTTT
TRBV29-1	few	TRBJ1-3	NA	CSVEKDSSGNTIYF	TGCAGCGTTGAGAAGGACAGCTCTGGAAACACCATATATTTT
TRBV7-3	many	TRBJ1-5	NA	CASSLTYQQPQHF	TGTGCCAGCAGCTTAACGTACCAACAGCCCCAGCATTTT
TRBV29-1	many	TRBJ1-1	NA	CSVKRDGNTEAFF	TGCAGCGTTAAACGCGACGGGAACACTGAAGCTTTCTTT
TRBV28	NA	TRBJ2-1	TRBD2	CASSSTPPGLAGGHGEQFF	TGTGCCAGCAGTTCGACCCCACCGGGACTAGCGGGAGGGCACGGTGAGCAGTTCTTC
TRBV9	NA	TRBJ2-5	NA	CASSAGHTAQETQYF	TGTGCCAGCAGCGCGGGACACACGGCCCAAGAGACCCAGTACTTC
TRBV10-3	NA	TRBJ2-2	NA	CATQPLETGELFF	TGTGCCACCCAGCCTCTAGAGACCGGGGAGCTGTTTTTT
TRBV6-5	few	TRBJ2-7	TRBD1	CASSYWPLDRVPYEQYF	TGTGCCAGCAGTTACTGGCCCTTGGACAGGGTCCCCTACGAGCAGTACTTC
TRBV3-1	few	TRBJ2-7	TRBD2	CASSQAPGLAGSEQYF	TGTGCCAGCAGCCAAGCTCCGGGACTAGCGGGGTCCGAGCAGTACTTC
TRBV18	NA	TRBJ2-5	TRBD2	CASSPPIAGGQETQYF	TGTGCCAGCTCACCACCTATAGCGGGAGGGCAGGAGACCCAGTACTTC
TRBV28	NA	TRBJ2-7	NA	CASRKARRTRFGEQYF	TGTGCCAGCAGGAAAGCCCGACGAACTAGGTTCGGCGAGCAGTACTTC
TRBV2	NA	TRBJ1-5	NA	CASSERRNGNQPQHF	TGTGCCAGCAGTGAGCGGAGGAATGGCAATCAGCCCCAGCATTTT